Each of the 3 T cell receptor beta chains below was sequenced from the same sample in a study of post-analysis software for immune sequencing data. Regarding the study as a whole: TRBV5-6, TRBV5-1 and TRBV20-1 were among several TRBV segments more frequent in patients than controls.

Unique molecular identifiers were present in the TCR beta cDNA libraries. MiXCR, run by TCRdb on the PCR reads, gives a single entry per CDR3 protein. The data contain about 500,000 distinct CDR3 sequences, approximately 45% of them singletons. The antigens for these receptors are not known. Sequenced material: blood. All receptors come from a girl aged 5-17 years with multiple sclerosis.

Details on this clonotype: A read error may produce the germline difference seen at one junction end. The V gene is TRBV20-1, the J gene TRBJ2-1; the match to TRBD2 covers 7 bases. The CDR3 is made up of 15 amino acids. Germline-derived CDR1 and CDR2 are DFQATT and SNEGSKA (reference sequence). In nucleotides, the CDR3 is TGCAGTGCTACCCTGACTAGCTTCTCCTACAATGAGCGGTTCTTC. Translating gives CSATLTSFSYNERFF.

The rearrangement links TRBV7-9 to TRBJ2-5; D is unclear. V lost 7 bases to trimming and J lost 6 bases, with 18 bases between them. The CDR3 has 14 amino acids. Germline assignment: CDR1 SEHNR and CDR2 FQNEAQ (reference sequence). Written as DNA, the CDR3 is TGTGCCAGCATGGACGCGACCCTTTTAAAGACCCAGTACTTC. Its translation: CASMDATLLKTQYF.

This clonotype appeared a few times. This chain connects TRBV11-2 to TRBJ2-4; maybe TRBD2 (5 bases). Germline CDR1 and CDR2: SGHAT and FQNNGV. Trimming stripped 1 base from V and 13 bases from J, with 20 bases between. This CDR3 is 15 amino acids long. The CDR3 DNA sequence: TGTGCCAGCAGCTTAGGAGGGAAAGCCTTTTTAGAGCAGTACTTC. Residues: CASSLGGKAFLEQYF.